Below are 5 T cell receptor beta chains sequenced from a single sample in a study of breast tumors, draining lymph nodes, adjacent tissues. Breast cancer patients provided tissue from their axillary draining lymph nodes. Via MiXCR, TCRdb re-called the multiplex PCR reads, giving one row per CDR3 protein. The profile covers 150,000 to 200,000 distinct CDR3 sequences, with 30% to 35% appearing a single time and about 3.8% taken by the ten largest. Sequencing was performed on axillary lymph node tissue. The receptors come from a female donor with breast cancer. Some clones in this sample may be carry-over from other donors' samples.

The chain carries TRBV12-3 or TRBV12-4 and TRBJ2-2, with 8 bases matching TRBD1. The CDR3 has 15 residues. Unmatched junction bases numbered 8, after V lost 7 bases and J lost 4 bases. The CDR3 DNA reads TGTGCCAGCACTACCAGGGGGCATAGCACCGGGGAGCTGTTTTTT. Translating it yields CASTTRGHSTGELFF.

This clonotype occurred many times. This chain connects TRBV14 to TRBJ2-5; 7 nucleotides align to TRBD1. This CDR3 has 16 residues. V was pared by 3 bases and J by 5 bases, with 12 bases of the junction left unmatched. Germline V gene lookup returns CDR1 SGHDN and CDR2 FVKESK. The CDR3 DNA reads as TGTGCCAGCAGCCATTACAACAGGGGTGTGTGGGAGACCCAGTACTTC. Amino acids: CASSHYNRGVWETQYF.

The chain couples TRBV11-2 to TRBJ2-7; tentatively, D is TRBD1 or TRBD2 (5 bases each). The CDR3 length is 15 residues. V was pared by 11 bases and J by 4 bases, with 24 bases between. Germline CDR1 reads SGHAT; CDR2 reads FQNNGV. CDR3 in DNA: TGTGCCGGCGGCTTAGTAGCGACAGAGGGATACGAGCAGTACTTC. Its protein is CAGGLVATEGYEQYF.

This clonotype appeared many times. The chain uses TRBV15 and TRBJ1-4; D is unclear. The germline V gene has CDR1 LNHNV and CDR2 YYDKDF (reference sequence). V lost 0 bases to trimming and J lost 4 bases, with 15 bases between them. CDR3 length: 17 amino acids. CDR3 loop: CATSRDRPWSGNEKLFF. DNA for the CDR3: TGTGCCACCAGCAGAGATCGCCCCTGGTCGGGTAATGAAAAACTGTTTTTT. Combining the CDR3 with reference TRBV15 and TRBJ1-4 gives the whole variable domain DAMVIQNPRYQVTQFGKPVTLSCSQTLNHNVMYWYQQKSSQAPKLLFHYYDKDFNNEADTPDNFQSRRPNTSFCFLDIRSPGLGDTAMYLCATSRDRPWSGNEKLFFGSGTQLSVL.

This clonotype was seen many times. The V and J genes are TRBV4-1 and TRBJ1-2; D is unclear. The CDR3 loop spans 14 amino acids. In germline, CDR1 is MGHRA, CDR2 YSYEKL. Trimming pared 4 bases from V and 0 bases from J, leaving 9 bases between. CDR3 protein: CASSPVQSNYGYTF. In DNA, the CDR3 is TGCGCCAGCAGCCCGGTACAGTCTAACTATGGCTACACCTTC.